One sample yielded the 9 T cell receptor beta chains listed below, sequenced in a study of Ad26.COV2.S vaccination and SARS-CoV-2 variants. The treatment here: 19 received Ad26.COV2.S at low or high dose, single or two shots; roughly 5 received placebo; per-sample allocation not given. All samples were drawn on day 63, counting from the first vaccine or placebo injection. Measured with immunoSEQ multiplex PCR; TCRdb has only the in-frame clones, and not every one. The sample lists hundreds of thousands of clones, 83% seen once, with about 7.4% in the top ten. The sequencing used peripheral blood, collected in a trial of Ad26.COV2.S vaccine versus placebo. The receptor source for this set is a person aged 18 to 65 who received the Ad26.COV2.S COVID-19 vaccine or a placebo.

The genes are TRBV5-4 and TRBJ2-6; D remains ambiguous. This CDR3 comprises 15 residues. Trimming shortened V by 2 bases and J by 0 bases, and 6 bases separated the two germline ends. From germline, CDR1 is SGHNT and CDR2 YYREEE (reference sequence). The CDR3 loop reads CASSLQHSGANVLTF. The CDR3, as DNA: TGTGCCAGCAGCTTACAACACTCTGGGGCCAACGTCCTGACTTTC. Variable domain in full (rest from reference TRBV5-4 and TRBJ2-6): ETGVTQSPTHLIKTRGQQVTLRCSSQSGHNTVSWYQQALGQGPQFIFQYYREEENGRGNFPPRFSGLQFPNYSSELNVNALELDDSALYLCASSLQHSGANVLTFGAGSRLTVL.

This sequence joins TRBV5-1 and TRBJ2-1; 9 nucleotides align to TRBD2. Losses at the gene ends were 2 bases for V and 0 bases for J; bases not matched to a gene: 3. This CDR3 region has 16 residues. Germline V gene sequence: CDR1 SGHRS, CDR2 YFSETQ. As DNA, the CDR3 is TGCGCCAGCAGCTTAGGAGCGGGGGGCTCCTACAATGAGCAGTTCTTC. The encoded protein is CASSLGAGGSYNEQFF.

V and J are TRBV5-1 and TRBJ2-7; D is unclear. CDR3 size: 14 residues. V lost 0 bases, J lost 2 bases, and 9 bases lay in between. CDR1 SGHRS and CDR2 YFSETQ come from the germline V gene. CDR3 DNA sequence: TGCGCCAGCAGCTTGGTGTCGCCAACCTACGAGCAGTACTTC. Amino acid sequence: CASSLVSPTYEQYF.

The chain links TRBV5-4 to TRBJ2-7, with 9 positions matching TRBD1. Germline values: CDR1 SGHNT, CDR2 YYREEE (reference sequence). Trimming removed 2 bases from V and 6 bases from J; junction bases left unmatched: 3. CDR3 size: 13 residues. The CDR3 DNA is TGTGCCAGCAGCTTCGACAGGGGGATCGAGCAGTACTTC. Residues: CASSFDRGIEQYF.

J is TRBJ2-1 and V is TRBV11-3; TRBD1 agrees at 8 bases. CDR1 is SGHNT and CDR2 is YENEEA in the germline V gene. The CDR3 contains 13 residues. Unmatched junction bases numbered 6, after V lost 6 bases and J lost 8 bases. The CDR3, as DNA: TGTGCCAGCAGACAGGGGGTTCGCGATGAGCAGTTCTTC. Its protein is CASRQGVRDEQFF.

The table lists this clone with many counts. The chain employs TRBV6-4 and TRBJ2-2; TRBD1 matches 7 bases. J was trimmed by 3 bases and V by 5 bases; bases with no gene match: 3. The CDR3 covers 14 residues. Germline assignment: CDR1 MRHNA and CDR2 SNTAGT. The CDR3 sequence: CASSPGTDTGELFF. Here the CDR3 DNA reads TGTGCCAGCAGTCCCGGGACAGACACCGGGGAGCTGTTTTTT.

About this clone itself: Other nucleotide sequences from this sample produce the same CDR3. This sequence joins TRBV27 and TRBJ1-5; D is uncertain. Trimming left V 2 bases short and J 4 bases short, with 6 bases between. This CDR3 contains 13 residues. In germline, CDR1 is MNHEY, CDR2 SMNVEV (reference sequence). CDR3: CASSLGPNQPQHF. The CDR3 DNA sequence: TGTGCCAGCAGTTTAGGGCCGAATCAGCCCCAGCATTTT.

The V call is TRBV7-9, the J call TRBJ2-7, with D possibly being TRBD1 (5 bases). Germline lookup yields CDR1 SEHNR and CDR2 FQNEAQ (reference sequence). This CDR3 has 12 residues. V lost 9 bases and J lost 6, with 15 bases in between. The CDR3 loop reads CASARQGFEQYF. CDR3 DNA sequence: TGTGCCAGTGCACGTCAGGGATTCGAGCAGTACTTC.

This chain connects TRBV5-1 to TRBJ2-7, with 9 bases aligning to TRBD2. This CDR3 is built from 15 residues. After removal of 4 bases from V and 5 bases from J, the junction contained 10 bases not matched to a gene. Germline CDR1 is SGHRS and CDR2 is YFSETQ. CDR3 sequence reads: CASSPGLASPHEQYF. The CDR3 coding sequence is TGCGCCAGCAGCCCGGGACTAGCTAGCCCCCACGAGCAGTACTTC.